This entry lists 25 T cell receptor beta chains sequenced from one sample in a study of blood T cells in healthy people across ages. A second PCR, run for roughly 6 to 11 cycles, used a sample-barcoded 5' primer plus a J-beta primer mix. TCRdb independently ran MiXCR on the 5' RACE reads; one entry per CDR3 protein. The table includes hundreds of thousands of distinct CDR3 sequences, roughly half detected once. Sequencing was carried out using blood. Receptor source: a man in his fifties or sixties in good health.

The chain joins TRBV15 to TRBJ2-3; D call uncertain. The CDR3 is 12 amino acids. Germline V gene sequence: CDR1 LNHNV, CDR2 YYDKDF (reference sequence). V lost 4 bases, J lost 4 bases, and 6 bases lay in between. In DNA form, the CDR3 reads TGTGCCACCAGCATCACTTCAGATACGCAGTATTTT. This encodes CATSITSDTQYF.

Many counts were recorded for this clonotype. The V call is TRBV9, the J call TRBJ2-7; D perhaps matches TRBD2 (6 bases). Deletions cut 0 bases from V and 2 bases from J, with 12 bases between. This CDR3 is built from 15 residues. CDR1 and CDR2 (germline): SGDLS, YYNGEE. The CDR3 bases are TGTGCCAGCAGCGTAGACGGCGGAGGGACCTACGAGCAGTACTTC. This encodes CASSVDGGGTYEQYF.

For the CDR3, the DNA is TGTGCCAGCAGCTTAGCGCTAAGTGGCTCTTATGATACGCAGTATTTT. It translates to CASSLALSGSYDTQYF. The chain uses TRBV11-1 and TRBJ2-3; no clear D gene. CDR3 length equals 16 residues. Trimming cost V 0 bases and J 6 bases, with 16 bases left between them. In germline, CDR1 is SGHAT, CDR2 FQDESV (reference sequence).

At least ten counts were recorded for this clonotype. The V call is TRBV6-6, the J call TRBJ2-5; tentatively, D is TRBD2 (6 bases). CDR1 is MNHNY and CDR2 is SVGAGI in the germline V gene (reference sequence). Trimming took off 6 bases at V and 5 bases at J, with 10 bases between the two ends. CDR3 length: 12 amino acids. The CDR3: CASRAGQETQYF. Written as DNA, the CDR3 is TGTGCCAGCAGAGCGGGCCAGGAGACCCAGTACTTC.

This clonotype has at least ten counts. The gene calls are TRBV25-1 and TRBJ2-7, with a tentative D call TRBD1 (5 bases). The germline CDR1 and CDR2 sequences are MGHDK and SYGVNS. The CDR3 loop spans 14 amino acids. Trimming cost V 3 bases and J 4 bases, with 13 bases left between them. The CDR3 DNA is TGTGCCAGCAGTGAGGCAGGGCGAAATTACGAGCAGTACTTC. It is translated as CASSEAGRNYEQYF.

The chain joins TRBV12-3 or TRBV12-4 to TRBJ2-1; 7 positions match TRBD2. CDR3 length: 12 residues. The junction had 6 bases not matched to a gene; V was cut back by 3 bases and J by 13 bases. The CDR3 loop reads CASSLLPGGQFF. The DNA for the CDR3 is TGTGCCAGCAGTTTGTTACCGGGGGGACAGTTCTTC.

This clonotype was picked up a small number of times. The chain links TRBV28 to TRBJ1-5, with TRBD1 matching over 7 bases. Germline trimming cut 5 bases from V and 3 bases from J; bases unmatched to any gene: 1. The CDR3 is made up of 13 amino acids. Germline CDR1 reads MDHEN; CDR2 reads SYDVKM. As DNA, the CDR3 is TGTGCCAGCAGTGACAGGGCCAATCAGCCCCAGCATTTT. Its translation is CASSDRANQPQHF.

This clonotype was found many times. This chain connects TRBV29-1 to TRBJ2-6; weak D call: TRBD2 (5 bases). CDR1 is SQVTM and CDR2 is ANQGSEA in the germline V gene. There are 16 residues in the CDR3. V lost 0 bases and J 1 base, leaving 10 bases between the germline ends. The CDR3 sequence is CSVEDPLASGANVLTF. CDR3 in DNA: TGCAGCGTTGAAGACCCCCTAGCTTCTGGGGCCAACGTCCTGACTTTC.

The gene calls are TRBV24-1 and TRBJ2-3, with TRBD1 matching 11 bases. Trimming cost V 4 bases and J 4 bases; bases outside gene matches: 6. The CDR3 has 16 residues. Germline values: CDR1 KGHDR, CDR2 SFDVKD. The chain's CDR3 is CATSDPDRGPSDTQYF. The CDR3 DNA reads TGTGCCACCAGTGACCCGGACAGGGGGCCCTCAGATACGCAGTATTTT.

This clonotype has just a few counts. This chain uses TRBV7-9 with TRBJ2-7; D possibly corresponds to TRBD1 (5 bases). Germline V CDR1 and CDR2: SEHNR, FQNEAQ (reference sequence). The CDR3 totals 12 residues. V was trimmed by 4 bases and J by 6 bases, leaving 10 bases between them. The CDR3 is CASSSQGIEQYF. Here the CDR3 DNA reads TGTGCCAGCAGCTCCCAGGGTATCGAGCAGTACTTC.

This clonotype was picked up a small number of times. V and J are TRBV4-3 and TRBJ2-1, with unresolved D. Gene TRBJ2-7 matches the end of the DNA better, so the J call may be wrong. CDR3 size: 17 residues. Germline V gives CDR1 LGHNA, CDR2 YSLEER. The CDR3 DNA follows: TGCGCCAGCAGCCAAGAGTTGGGCTTTAGCTCCTACAATGAGCAGTACTTC. Translating gives CASSQELGFSSYNEQYF.

The count of this clonotype is one. The chain uses TRBV6-5 and TRBJ1-5; perhaps TRBD1 as D (6 bases). Trimming took 7 bases from V and 5 from J, leaving 12 bases between them. From germline, CDR1 is MNHEY and CDR2 SVGAGI. The CDR3 is 13 amino acids. The CDR3 region is CASMRGRDQPQHF. The CDR3 region has the DNA TGTGCCAGCATGAGGGGGAGAGATCAGCCCCAGCATTTT.

V and J are TRBV4-2 and TRBJ2-3, with 12 bases that match TRBD2. The germline CDR1 and CDR2 sequences are LGHNA and YNFKEQ. The CDR3 runs to 17 residues. Trimming took 0 bases from V and 5 from J; bases not matched to a gene: 6. The CDR3 sequence: CASSQDLAGGRQDTQYF. For the CDR3, the DNA is TGTGCCAGCAGCCAAGACCTAGCGGGGGGGCGGCAAGATACGCAGTATTTT.

This chain links TRBV2 with TRBJ1-6; tentative D call: TRBD1 (6 bases). V lost 6 bases, J lost 10 bases, and 19 bases lay in between. CDR1 SNHLY and CDR2 FYNNEI come from the germline V gene. This CDR3 is 15 amino acids long. Here the CDR3 DNA reads TGTGCCAGCAGGGTGAATACGGGGGGCAACTCACCCCTCCACTTT. Translated: CASRVNTGGNSPLHF.

This chain uses TRBV12-3 or TRBV12-4 with TRBJ1-2; D not resolved. V lost 3 bases to trimming and J lost 8 bases, with 7 bases between them. The CDR3 runs 11 residues. This chain's CDR3 is CASSLRRGYTF. The DNA for the CDR3 is TGTGCCAGCAGTTTGCGGCGGGGCTACACCTTC.

Details on this clonotype: One base away lies a much larger clone, so this may be a sequencing read error. The chain employs TRBV27 and TRBJ1-2, with D uncertain. CDR3 length: 14 residues. Trimming pared 6 bases from V and 2 bases from J, leaving 13 bases between. Per germline, CDR1 MNHEY and CDR2 SMNVEV (reference sequence). The DNA of the CDR3 is TGTGCCAGCAGGTTTAGAAGCGGGAACTATGGCTACACCTTC. Protein sequence: CASRFRSGNYGYTF.

The genes are TRBV30 and TRBJ2-3; 7 positions agree with TRBD1. Germline V gives CDR1 GTSNPN, CDR2 SVGIG (reference sequence). CDR3 length: 15 amino acids. The V and J ends lost 4 bases and 2 bases, in that order; junction bases with no gene match: 9. In DNA form, the CDR3 reads TGTGCCTGGAAAAGGACAGGAGGAATCACAGATACGCAGTATTTT. Protein: CAWKRTGGITDTQYF.

This clonotype was detected a few times. The V gene is TRBV12-3 or TRBV12-4, the J gene TRBJ2-7, with TRBD2 matching over 8 bases. The CDR3 covers 14 residues. Trimming took 6 bases from V and 3 from J; bases not matched to a gene: 7. Here the CDR3 reads CASRPDSGNYEQYF. CDR3 DNA: TGTGCCAGCAGACCGGATAGCGGGAACTACGAGCAGTACTTC.

This clonotype occurred a few times. V usage is TRBV6-2 or TRBV6-3 and J usage is TRBJ2-7; maybe TRBD2 (5 bases). This CDR3 region has 14 residues. Per germline, CDR1 MNHEY and CDR2 SVGEGT. The V and J ends lost 11 bases and 1 base respectively, with 18 bases between them. In nucleotides, the CDR3 is TGTGCCGTAACACCACGGACGGGATCCTACGAGCAGTACTTC. This codes for CAVTPRTGSYEQYF.

The chain links TRBV29-1 to TRBJ2-1; no reliable D call. The germline V and J ends were trimmed by 3 bases and 4 bases, with 13 bases remaining between them. The germline V gene has CDR1 SQVTM and CDR2 ANQGSEA. The CDR3 has 14 residues. DNA of the CDR3: TGCAGCGTTGAGATTACCCGGAAATACAATGAGCAGTTCTTC. Protein: CSVEITRKYNEQFF.

A few counts support this clonotype. The V and J genes are TRBV20-1 and TRBJ2-7, with a tentative D call TRBD1 (6 bases). CDR1 and CDR2 from the germline V gene are DFQATT and SNEGSKA (reference sequence). CDR3 size: 15 residues. The V and J ends lost 4 bases and 7 bases respectively, with 23 bases between them. In nucleotides, the CDR3 is TGCAGTGCTAAAGTAAGAGACAGGCTTTGGTGGGAGCAGTACTTC. Its translation is CSAKVRDRLWWEQYF.

V is TRBV3-1 and J is TRBJ2-1; weak D call: TRBD2 (5 bases). The CDR3 is 15 amino acids. Looked up from germline, CDR1 is LGHDT and CDR2 is YNNKEL (reference sequence). V lost 0 bases, J lost 1 base, and 7 bases lay in between. CDR3 sequence reads: CASSQDRDSYNEQFF. CDR3 nucleotides: TGTGCCAGCAGCCAAGATCGGGATTCCTACAATGAGCAGTTCTTC.

This chain joins TRBV12-3 or TRBV12-4 and TRBJ1-1; TRBD1 might be the D (6 bases). The CDR3 runs to 14 residues. Trimming took off 3 bases at V and 4 bases at J, with 12 bases between the two ends. CDR3 residues: CASSLGGLGTEAFF. The CDR3 nucleotides are TGTGCCAGCAGTTTGGGGGGGCTTGGCACTGAAGCTTTCTTT.

The chain links TRBV11-2 to TRBJ2-1; no reliable D call. This CDR3 is built from 15 residues. V was trimmed by 5 bases and J by 2 bases, leaving 13 bases between them. Germline V gene sequence: CDR1 SGHAT, CDR2 FQNNGV. CDR3 region: CASSIGPAPYNEQFF. The CDR3 DNA reads TGTGCCAGCAGCATTGGACCCGCTCCCTACAATGAGCAGTTCTTC.

The sample holds many counts of this clonotype. The chain employs TRBV5-1 and TRBJ2-5, with 10 bases lining up with TRBD2. V dropped 6 bases and J dropped 2; count of bases not matched to a gene: 7. CDR1 is SGHRS, CDR2 YFSETQ, per germline. The CDR3 runs 15 residues. The CDR3 loop is CASTPLAGVQETQYF. CDR3 in DNA: TGCGCCAGCACTCCTCTAGCGGGGGTACAAGAGACCCAGTACTTC.